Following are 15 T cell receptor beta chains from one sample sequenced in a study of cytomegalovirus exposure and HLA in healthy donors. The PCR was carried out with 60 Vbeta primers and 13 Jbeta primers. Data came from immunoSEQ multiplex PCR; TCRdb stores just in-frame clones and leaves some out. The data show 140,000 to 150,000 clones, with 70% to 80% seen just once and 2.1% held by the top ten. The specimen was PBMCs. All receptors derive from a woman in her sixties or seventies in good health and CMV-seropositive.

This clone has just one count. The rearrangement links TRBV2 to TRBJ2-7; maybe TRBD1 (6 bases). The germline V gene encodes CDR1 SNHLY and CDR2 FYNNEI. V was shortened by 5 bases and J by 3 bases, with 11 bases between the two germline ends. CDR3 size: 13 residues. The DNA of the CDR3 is TGTGCCAGCAGTTTTGGACAGAGCTACGAGCAGTACTTC. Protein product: CASSFGQSYEQYF.

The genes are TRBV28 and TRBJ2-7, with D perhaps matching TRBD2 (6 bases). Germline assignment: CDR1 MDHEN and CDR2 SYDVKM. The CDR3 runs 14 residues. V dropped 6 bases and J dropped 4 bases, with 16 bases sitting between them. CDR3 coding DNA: TGTGCCAGCAGACCGGGACTCCCAAAGTACGAGCAGTACTTC. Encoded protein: CASRPGLPKYEQYF.

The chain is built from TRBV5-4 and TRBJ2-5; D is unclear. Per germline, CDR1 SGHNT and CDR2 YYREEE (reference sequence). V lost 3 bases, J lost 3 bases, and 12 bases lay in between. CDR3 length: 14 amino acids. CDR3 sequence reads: CASSSLPRKETQYF. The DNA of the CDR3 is TGTGCCAGCAGCTCCTTGCCGAGAAAAGAGACCCAGTACTTC. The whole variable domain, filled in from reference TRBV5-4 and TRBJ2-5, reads ETGVTQSPTHLIKTRGQQVTLRCSSQSGHNTVSWYQQALGQGPQFIFQYYREEENGRGNFPPRFSGLQFPNYSSELNVNALELDDSALYLCASSSLPRKETQYFGPGTRLLVL.

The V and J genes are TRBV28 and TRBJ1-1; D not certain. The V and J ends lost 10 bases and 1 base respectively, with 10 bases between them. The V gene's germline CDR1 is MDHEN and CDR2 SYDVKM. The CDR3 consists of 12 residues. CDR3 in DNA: TGTGCCACCCGCGAGGCGAACACTGAAGCTTTCTTT. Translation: CATREANTEAFF.

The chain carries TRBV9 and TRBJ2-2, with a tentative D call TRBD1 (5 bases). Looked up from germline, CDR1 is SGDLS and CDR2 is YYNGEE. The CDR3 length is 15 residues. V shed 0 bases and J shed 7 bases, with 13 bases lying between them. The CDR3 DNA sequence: TGTGCCAGCAGCGTAGAATCTGGGGCCTACGGGGAGCTGTTTTTT. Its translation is CASSVESGAYGELFF.

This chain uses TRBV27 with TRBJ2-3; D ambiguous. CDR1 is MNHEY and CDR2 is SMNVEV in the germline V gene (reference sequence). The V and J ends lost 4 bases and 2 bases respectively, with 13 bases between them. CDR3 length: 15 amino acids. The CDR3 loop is CASSSARASTDTQYF. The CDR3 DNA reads TGTGCCAGCAGTTCCGCTCGAGCCTCCACAGATACGCAGTATTTT.

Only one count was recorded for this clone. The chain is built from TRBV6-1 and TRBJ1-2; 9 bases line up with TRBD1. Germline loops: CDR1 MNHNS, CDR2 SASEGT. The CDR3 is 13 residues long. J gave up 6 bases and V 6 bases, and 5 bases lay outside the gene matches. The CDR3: CASSTQGADGYTF. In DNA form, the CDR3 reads TGTGCCAGCAGCACACAGGGGGCAGATGGCTACACCTTC.

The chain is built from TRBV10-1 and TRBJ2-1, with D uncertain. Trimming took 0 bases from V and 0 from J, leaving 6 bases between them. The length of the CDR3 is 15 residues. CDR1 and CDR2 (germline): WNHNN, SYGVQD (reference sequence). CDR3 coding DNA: TGCGCCAGCAGTGAGTCTCTAAGCTCCTACAATGAGCAGTTCTTC. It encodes CASSESLSSYNEQFF.

The CDR3 bases are TGTGCCAGCAGGGGACAGGCCCGCAATCAGCCCCAGCATTTT. Translating gives CASRGQARNQPQHF. The chain recombines TRBV2 with TRBJ1-5, with TRBD1 matching 8 bases. Germline V gene data show CDR1 as SNHLY and CDR2 as FYNNEI. This CDR3 is built from 14 residues. The V gene end was trimmed by 6 bases and the J gene end by 2 bases; junction bases not matched to a gene: 3.

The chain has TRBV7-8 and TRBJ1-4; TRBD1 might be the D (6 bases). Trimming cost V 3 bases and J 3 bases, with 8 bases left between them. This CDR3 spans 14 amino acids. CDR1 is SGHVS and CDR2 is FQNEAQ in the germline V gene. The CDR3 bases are TGTGCCAGCAGCTTGGGGGCGGCTAATGAAAAACTGTTTTTT. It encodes CASSLGAANEKLFF. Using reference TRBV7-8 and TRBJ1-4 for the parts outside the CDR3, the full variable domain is GAGVSQSPRYKVAKRGQDVALRCDPISGHVSLFWYQQALGQGPEFLTYFQNEAQLDKSGLPSDRFFAERPEGSVSTLKIQRTQQEDSAVYLCASSLGAANEKLFFGSGTQLSVL.

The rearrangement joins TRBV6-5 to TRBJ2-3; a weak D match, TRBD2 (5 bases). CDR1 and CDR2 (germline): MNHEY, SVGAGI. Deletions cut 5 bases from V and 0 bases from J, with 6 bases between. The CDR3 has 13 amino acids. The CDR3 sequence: CASSPGSTDTQYF. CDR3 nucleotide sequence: TGTGCCAGCAGTCCGGGAAGCACAGATACGCAGTATTTT.

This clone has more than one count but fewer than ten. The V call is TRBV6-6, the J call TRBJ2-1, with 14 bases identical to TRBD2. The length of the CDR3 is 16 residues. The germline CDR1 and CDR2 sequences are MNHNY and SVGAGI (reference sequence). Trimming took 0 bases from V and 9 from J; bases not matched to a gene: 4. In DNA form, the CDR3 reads TGTGCCAGCAGTTACTCGGGGGGACTAGCGGGAGTTGAGCAGTTCTTC. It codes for CASSYSGGLAGVEQFF.

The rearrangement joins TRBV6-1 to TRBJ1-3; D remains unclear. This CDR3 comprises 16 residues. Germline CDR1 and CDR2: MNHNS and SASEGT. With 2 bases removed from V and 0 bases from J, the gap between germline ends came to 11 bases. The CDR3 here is CASSEFSTSSGNTIYF. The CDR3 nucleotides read TGTGCCAGCAGTGAATTTAGCACCTCCTCTGGAAACACCATATATTTT.

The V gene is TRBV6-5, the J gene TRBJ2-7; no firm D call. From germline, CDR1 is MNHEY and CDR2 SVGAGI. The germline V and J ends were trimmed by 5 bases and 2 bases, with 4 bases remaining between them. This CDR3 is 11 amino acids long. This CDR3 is CASSDTYEQYF. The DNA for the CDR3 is TGTGCCAGCAGTGACACCTACGAGCAGTACTTC.

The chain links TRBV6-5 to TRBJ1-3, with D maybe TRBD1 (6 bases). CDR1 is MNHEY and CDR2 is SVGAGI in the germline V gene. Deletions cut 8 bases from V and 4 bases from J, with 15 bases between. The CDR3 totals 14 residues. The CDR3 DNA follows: TGTGCCAGCCAACCCGGGACAACCGGAAACACCATATATTTT. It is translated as CASQPGTTGNTIYF.